A single sample is the source of the 30 T cell receptor beta chains below, sequenced in a study of PD-1 blockade in mismatch repair-deficient tumors. Method: immunoSEQ multiplex PCR; TCRdb's copy keeps in-frame clones and lacks some. The data contain 100,000 or so clones, 70% to 85% of them singletons. Sequencing was performed on peripheral blood, taken approximately 8 months after starting pembrolizumab. These receptors came from an adult with mismatch repair-deficient cancer.

J is TRBJ1-1 and V is TRBV4-2; 10 nucleotides agree with TRBD1. Germline V gene data show CDR1 as LGHNA and CDR2 as YNFKEQ. Trimming took 0 bases from V and 5 from J; bases not matched to a gene: 9. CDR3 length equals 17 residues. The CDR3 spells CASSQDLRQGATTEAFF. The CDR3 region has the DNA TGTGCCAGCAGCCAAGACTTGAGACAGGGGGCGACGACTGAAGCTTTCTTT.

The chain employs TRBV19 and TRBJ1-4; D is perhaps TRBD1 (5 bases). The CDR3 runs 15 residues. The ends were cut back, 5 bases at V and 7 bases at J, with 17 bases in the middle. The germline CDR1 and CDR2 sequences are LNHDA and SQIVND (reference sequence). Here the CDR3 reads CASSPRFEGTEKLFF. The CDR3, as DNA: TGTGCCAGTAGTCCCCGATTTGAGGGGACTGAAAAACTGTTTTTT.

This chain connects TRBV7-2 to TRBJ2-2; 7 bases are shared with TRBD1. Trimming cost V 4 bases and J 4 bases; bases outside gene matches: 3. Per germline, CDR1 SGHTA and CDR2 FQGNSA. The CDR3 has 14 residues. The chain's CDR3 is CASSSRQGTGELFF. The CDR3 DNA sequence: TGTGCCAGCAGCTCCCGACAGGGCACCGGGGAGCTGTTTTTT.

The chain joins TRBV4-1 to TRBJ2-1; D not resolved. The CDR3 contains 12 residues. Germline V gives CDR1 MGHRA, CDR2 YSYEKL. V dropped 3 bases and J dropped 10 bases, with 10 bases sitting between them. CDR3 coding DNA: TGCGCCAGCAGCCATTCCTCGGAGGAGCAGTTCTTC. This gives the protein CASSHSSEEQFF.

The V call is TRBV5-5, the J call TRBJ2-7; a possible D gene is TRBD2 (5 bases). Germline V CDR1 and CDR2: SGHKS, YYEKEE (reference sequence). V lost 5 bases to trimming and J lost 3 bases, with 12 bases between them. The CDR3 is 13 amino acids. In nucleotides, the CDR3 is TGTGCCAGCAGTTTAAGCGGATACTACGAGCAGTACTTC. Amino acids: CASSLSGYYEQYF.

The chain is built from TRBV6-1 and TRBJ1-2; D is undetermined. Trimming removed 2 bases at V and 10 bases at J, with 14 bases between. Germline V CDR1 and CDR2: MNHNS, SASEGT. The length of the CDR3 is 13 residues. CDR3 in amino acids: CASSETGRTFYTF. The DNA for the CDR3 is TGTGCCAGCAGTGAAACCGGACGTACTTTCTACACCTTC.

V is TRBV5-4 and J is TRBJ1-1; 7 nucleotides match TRBD1. J was trimmed by 3 bases and V by 4 bases; bases with no gene match: 6. CDR1 is SGHNT, CDR2 YYREEE, per germline (reference sequence). CDR3 length equals 14 residues. CDR3: CASSTRQGYTEAFF. CDR3 nucleotides: TGTGCCAGCAGCACAAGACAGGGCTACACTGAAGCTTTCTTT.

V and J are TRBV5-1 and TRBJ1-2; 9 nucleotides match TRBD1. The junction had 8 bases not matched to a gene; V was cut back by 1 base and J by 7 bases. The CDR3 length is 15 residues. From germline, CDR1 is SGHRS and CDR2 YFSETQ. The CDR3 here is CASSLMTGGGSGYTF. The CDR3, as DNA: TGCGCCAGCAGCTTGATGACAGGGGGAGGTTCTGGCTACACCTTC.

J is TRBJ1-1 and V is TRBV7-2; D not certain. V lost 3 bases, J lost 1 base, and 6 bases lay in between. Germline V gene sequence: CDR1 SGHTA, CDR2 FQGNSA. The CDR3 is 13 residues long. In DNA form, the CDR3 reads TGTGCCAGCAGCTTCGGGGAGAACACTGAAGCTTTCTTT. Translation gives CASSFGENTEAFF.

The chain links TRBV27 to TRBJ2-7; unclear D gene. This CDR3 contains 15 residues. V lost 2 bases and J lost 3, with 14 bases in between. Germline CDR1 reads MNHEY; CDR2 reads SMNVEV (reference sequence). The CDR3 is CASSLLGVGYYEQYF. The CDR3 nucleotides are TGTGCCAGCAGTTTACTTGGGGTGGGATACTACGAGCAGTACTTC.

CDR3 protein: CATPLLTGWGETQYF. The DNA for the CDR3 is TGTGCCACCCCGCTACTGACAGGGTGGGGAGAGACCCAGTACTTC. This sequence joins TRBV21-1 and TRBJ2-5; the table calls TRBD1, which could not be checked here. TRBV21-1 is given as a pseudogene. The length of the CDR3 is 15 residues.

The chain links TRBV19 to TRBJ2-5; 11 nucleotides line up with TRBD2. V gave up 4 bases and J gave up 5 bases; unmatched junction bases: 9. In germline, CDR1 is LNHDA, CDR2 SQIVND (reference sequence). The CDR3 has 16 residues. The CDR3 region is CASSTGSGRAGETQYF. CDR3 DNA sequence: TGTGCCAGTAGTACGGGTAGCGGGAGGGCCGGGGAGACCCAGTACTTC.

The chain joins TRBV2 to TRBJ1-1, with D perhaps matching TRBD1 (5 bases). The CDR3 covers 15 residues. V dropped 8 bases and J dropped 0 bases, with 16 bases sitting between them. The germline V gene encodes CDR1 SNHLY and CDR2 FYNNEI. The chain's CDR3 is CASSKSTVMNTEAFF. As DNA, the CDR3 is TGTGCCAGCTCTAAATCGACAGTCATGAACACTGAAGCTTTCTTT.

The CDR3 bases are TGTGCCAGCAGTACCAGGGACTTCGGGGCTTTCTTT. It codes for CASSTRDFGAFF. The chain combines TRBV6-5 with TRBJ1-1; tentatively, D is TRBD1 (5 bases). Germline V gene data show CDR1 as MNHEY and CDR2 as SVGAGI. The ends were cut back, 5 bases at V and 11 bases at J, with 15 bases in the middle. This CDR3 is 12 amino acids long.

CDR3 in amino acids: CAWSVRSGQSYGYTF. The CDR3 DNA reads as TGTGCCTGGAGTGTACGTTCGGGGCAGTCCTATGGCTACACCTTC. The chain joins TRBV30 to TRBJ1-2; maybe TRBD1 (5 bases). Trimming stripped 0 bases from V and 4 bases from J, with 15 bases between. The CDR3 covers 15 residues. The germline gives CDR1 GTSNPN, CDR2 SVGIG (reference sequence).

The chain employs TRBV7-2 and TRBJ2-5, with TRBD2 matching 9 bases. CDR1 and CDR2 (germline): SGHTA, FQGNSA. The CDR3 is made up of 14 amino acids. V was pared by 5 bases and J by 4 bases, with 5 bases of the junction left unmatched. The CDR3 DNA reads as TGTGCCAGCAGCCTTAGCGGGAGAGGAGAGACCCAGTACTTC. It is translated as CASSLSGRGETQYF.

The V gene is TRBV7-9, the J gene TRBJ2-7, with D perhaps matching TRBD1 or TRBD2 (5 bases each). Per the germline V gene, CDR1 is SEHNR and CDR2 is FQNEAQ (reference sequence). The CDR3 covers 15 residues. Trimming shortened V by 0 bases and J by 0 bases, and 9 bases separated the two germline ends. The CDR3 DNA sequence: TGTGCCAGCAGCTTAGCCGGGACCGACTCCTACGAGCAGTACTTC. Protein sequence: CASSLAGTDSYEQYF.

J is TRBJ2-1 and V is TRBV30; possibly TRBD1 for D (6 bases). Deletions cut 3 bases from V and 11 bases from J, with 14 bases between. The CDR3 is 12 residues long. Germline-derived CDR1 and CDR2 are GTSNPN and SVGIG (reference sequence). Here the CDR3 reads CAWSPPGQKQFF. For the CDR3, the DNA is TGTGCCTGGAGCCCCCCAGGACAGAAGCAGTTCTTC.

This chain uses TRBV6-6 with TRBJ2-5; D might be TRBD1 (6 bases). The CDR3 has 16 residues. With 2 bases removed from V and 3 bases from J, the gap between germline ends came to 16 bases. Germline loops: CDR1 MNHNY, CDR2 SVGAGI (reference sequence). The CDR3 nucleotides are TGTGCCAGCAGTTACCCGGGACATATCCGAGAAGAGACCCAGTACTTC. Translated, it gives CASSYPGHIREETQYF.

The gene calls are TRBV19 and TRBJ1-1; 9 nucleotides line up with TRBD1. Germline-derived CDR1 and CDR2 are LNHDA and SQIVND (reference sequence). V lost 0 bases, J lost 4 bases, and 6 bases stayed unmatched. There are 16 residues in the CDR3. The CDR3 bases are TGTGCCAGTAGTATAGACACAGGGGGCTGGGGCACTGAAGCTTTCTTT. Its translation: CASSIDTGGWGTEAFF.

This chain connects TRBV18 to TRBJ2-5; no definite D call. The CDR3 consists of 15 residues. The ends were cut back, 2 bases at V and 0 bases at J, with 10 bases in the middle. Germline values: CDR1 KGHSH, CDR2 LQKENI. The CDR3: CASSPTDRYQETQYF. The CDR3 DNA sequence: TGTGCCAGCTCACCAACCGACCGTTACCAAGAGACCCAGTACTTC. The full variable domain, in which reference TRBV18 and TRBJ2-5 provide the parts outside the CDR3, is NAGVMQNPRHLVRRRGQEARLRCSPMKGHSHVYWYRQLPEEGLKFMVYLQKENIIDESGMPKERFSAEFPKEGPSILRIQQVVRGDSAAYFCASSPTDRYQETQYFGPGTRLLVL.

V and J are TRBV7-9 and TRBJ2-7; D remains unclear. The V end was cut by 7 bases, the J end by 3 bases, with 16 bases between. The CDR3 contains 14 residues. Germline assignment: CDR1 SEHNR and CDR2 FQNEAQ (reference sequence). The CDR3 DNA reads TGTGCCAGCACTAACCCTAAACACGGCTACGAGCAGTACTTC. This translates into CASTNPKHGYEQYF. The whole variable domain, remainder taken from reference TRBV7-9 and TRBJ2-7, is DTGVSQNPRHKITKRGQNVTFRCDPISEHNRLYWYRQTLGQGPEFLTYFQNEAQLEKSRLLSDRFSAERPKGSFSTLEIQRTEQGDSAMYLCASTNPKHGYEQYFGPGTRLTVT.

V and J are TRBV15 and TRBJ2-5; 7 nucleotides agree with TRBD2. Germline CDR1 is LNHNV and CDR2 is YYDKDF (reference sequence). V lost 3 bases and J lost 5; bases outside the gene matches: 6. This CDR3 contains 14 residues. In nucleotides, the CDR3 is TGTGCCACCAGCAGGGGAGGGAGTGAGGAGACCCAGTACTTC. It yields the protein CATSRGGSEETQYF.

This chain links TRBV14 with TRBJ2-1; D gene unclear. This CDR3 contains 13 residues. V was pared by 5 bases and J by 5 bases, with 10 bases between. Germline assignment: CDR1 SGHDN and CDR2 FVKESK. In DNA form, the CDR3 reads TGTGCCAGCAGCTTTGGACCTAACAATGAGCAGTTCTTC. It encodes CASSFGPNNEQFF.

The CDR3 nucleotides are TGTGCCAGCAGAGATCGGTACGAGCAGTACTTC. Residues: CASRDRYEQYF. The chain combines TRBV6-6 with TRBJ2-7; D is undetermined. The CDR3 extends over 11 amino acids. Germline values: CDR1 MNHNY, CDR2 SVGAGI (reference sequence). Deletions cut 6 bases from V and 4 bases from J, with 7 bases between.

The DNA for the CDR3 is TGTGCCAGCAGCAAAGGGGGGGGAAATTCCTACGAGCAGTACTTC. Translating it yields CASSKGGGNSYEQYF. The V call is TRBV9, the J call TRBJ2-7; a possible D gene is TRBD2 (7 bases). The CDR3 sequence is 15 residues long. Germline V gene lookup returns CDR1 SGDLS and CDR2 YYNGEE. Trimming shortened V by 4 bases and J by 1 base, and 15 bases separated the two germline ends.

The CDR3 nucleotides are TGTGCCAGCAGCTTATCTTTCAGTCCAAATCAGCCCCAGCATTTT. It yields the protein CASSLSFSPNQPQHF. This chain links TRBV7-2 with TRBJ1-5; D gene ambiguous. V was clipped by 2 bases and J by 4 bases, with 12 bases between them. Germline CDR1 and CDR2: SGHTA and FQGNSA. The CDR3 contains 15 residues.

The chain links TRBV28 to TRBJ1-3; 7 nucleotides match TRBD1. V trimming: 5 bases; J trimming: 2 bases; junction bases outside the gene matches: 6. This CDR3 is 15 amino acids long. Per germline, CDR1 MDHEN and CDR2 SYDVKM. The CDR3 region is CASSRTGGTGNTIYF. Written as DNA, the CDR3 is TGTGCCAGCAGTCGGACAGGAGGGACTGGAAACACCATATATTTT.

This clone was recorded a few times. The chain recombines TRBV9 with TRBJ2-3; perhaps TRBD1 as D (5 bases). CDR3 size: 14 residues. Trimming took 4 bases from V and 3 from J, leaving 12 bases between them. Germline V CDR1 and CDR2: SGDLS, YYNGEE. The CDR3 loop reads CASSPHRRTDTQYF. CDR3 nucleotide sequence: TGTGCCAGCAGCCCCCACAGGCGGACAGATACGCAGTATTTT.

The CDR3 region has the DNA TGTGCCAGCTCGTCGGCTAGCGGTCAGCAAGAGACCCAGTACTTC. Its protein product is CASSSASGQQETQYF. The chain has TRBV18 and TRBJ2-5; TRBD2 aligns across 7 bases. Trimming removed 6 bases from V and 2 bases from J; junction bases left unmatched: 9. Germline-derived CDR1 and CDR2 are KGHSH and LQKENI. This CDR3 spans 15 amino acids.